Reported below is one TCR beta chain. The CDR3 has 14 amino acids. The junction had 3 bases not matched to a gene; V was cut back by 4 bases and J by 4 bases. Looked up from germline, CDR1 is MGHDK and CDR2 is SYGVNS. In Cohort 3, a recovered donor had either two negative PCRs, clearance, or symptom resolution. Per the authors' pipeline: Reference gene primers were amplified, and this amplification served to estimate nucleated cell counts. This table comes from immunoSEQ multiplex PCR, and its TCRdb copy is limited to in-frame clones, with some not included. V, J and clone size are taken as reported in that table, and D and trimming were inferred from the DNA itself. The table records hundreds of thousands of clones, around 87% of them present only once. These data come from a study of blood T cell repertoires in COVID-19. Turning to the study itself: Acute-phase and convalescent COVID-19 samples originated in the United States, Italy and Spain.

Sequenced sample: PBMCs or T cells enriched from blood (not recorded which). The TCR was taken from a woman aged 45 to 65 who had recovered from COVID-19. V gene TRBV25-1 combines with J gene TRBJ1-2; 10 nucleotides align to TRBD1. In DNA, the CDR3 is TGTGCCAGCAGTGGGACAGGGGGATTCTATGGCTACACCTTC. This codes for CASSGTGGFYGYTF.